The 26 T cell receptor beta chains given below trace back to one sample, sequenced in a study of T-cell memory formation after mild COVID-19. TCRdb re-called the 5' RACE reads with MiXCR, one entry per CDR3 protein. The sample lists roughly 600,000 distinct CDR3 sequences, more than 15% occurring once. Sequencing was carried out using PBMCs or a T cell subset sorted from them (not recorded which). Every receptor here comes from an adult woman who had mild COVID-19 (a few samples of this study predate the infection). Cell type and time point are not known.

This clonotype was detected a few times. The V and J genes are TRBV10-3 and TRBJ2-5; 9 bases are shared with TRBD2. The CDR3 contains 13 residues. The germline CDR1 and CDR2 sequences are ENHRY and SYGVKD. V dropped 3 bases and J dropped 5; count of bases not matched to a gene: 1. CDR3 region: CAISDAGGETQYF. CDR3 bases: TGTGCCATCAGTGACGCGGGGGGGGAGACCCAGTACTTC.

The chain is built from TRBV20-1 and TRBJ2-1; tentatively, D is TRBD1 (6 bases). This CDR3 comprises 12 residues. Germline V gene sequence: CDR1 DFQATT, CDR2 SNEGSKA (reference sequence). Trimming removed 5 bases from V and 8 bases from J, with 13 bases in between. This CDR3 reads CSAPLRGHEQFF. DNA of the CDR3: TGCAGTGCTCCACTCAGGGGTCATGAGCAGTTCTTC.

This clonotype was seen a few times. The rearrangement links TRBV7-2 to TRBJ2-5, with 10 bases aligning to TRBD2. The CDR3 is 20 amino acids. Germline V CDR1 and CDR2: SGHTA, FQGNSA. Trimming cost V 5 bases and J 1 base; bases outside gene matches: 19. The CDR3: CASSTKAKRGGGGIQETQYF. CDR3 coding DNA: TGTGCCAGCAGCACCAAGGCTAAGCGGGGGGGCGGAGGGATCCAAGAGACCCAGTACTTC.

This chain links TRBV7-8 with TRBJ1-3; D gene uncertain. The CDR3 spans 15 residues. Trimming cost V 1 base and J 4 bases, with 11 bases left between them. The germline V gene encodes CDR1 SGHVS and CDR2 FQNEAQ. This CDR3 is CASSLDFRVGNTIYF. As DNA, the CDR3 is TGTGCCAGCAGCTTAGACTTCCGGGTCGGAAACACCATATATTTT. Filled out from reference TRBV7-8 and TRBJ1-3, the complete variable domain reads GAGVSQSPRYKVAKRGQDVALRCDPISGHVSLFWYQQALGQGPEFLTYFQNEAQLDKSGLPSDRFFAERPEGSVSTLKIQRTQQEDSAVYLCASSLDFRVGNTIYFGEGSWLTVV.

The chain has TRBV18 and TRBJ1-1, with D possibly TRBD1 on 5 matching bases. V was shortened by 3 bases and J by 4 bases, with 12 bases between the two germline ends. From germline, CDR1 is KGHSH and CDR2 LQKENI. The CDR3 totals 14 residues. Here the CDR3 reads CASSPKPGPTEAFF. The CDR3 nucleotides read TGTGCCAGCTCACCTAAACCGGGGCCCACTGAAGCTTTCTTT.

The CDR3 loop is CASSLFTSPYNEQFF. CDR3 in DNA: TGTGCCAGCAGCTTATTCACGTCGCCGTACAATGAGCAGTTCTTC. The chain carries TRBV7-9 and TRBJ2-1, with unresolved D. CDR1 and CDR2 (germline): SEHNR, FQNEAQ (reference sequence). V gave up 2 bases and J gave up 4 bases, with 12 bases separating them. CDR3 size: 15 residues.

The gene calls are TRBV19 and TRBJ1-5; D possibly corresponds to TRBD1 (5 bases). Germline loops: CDR1 LNHDA, CDR2 SQIVND (reference sequence). Trimming stripped 3 bases from V and 1 base from J, with 28 bases between. The CDR3 has 21 amino acids. The CDR3 bases are TGTGCCAGTAGTATGAGCTATGCCTTACATGGGGCGCGGGGGAGCAATCAGCCCCAGCATTTT. This sequence encodes CASSMSYALHGARGSNQPQHF.

There are a few counts of this clonotype. V and J are TRBV4-1 and TRBJ1-1; a weak D match, TRBD1 (5 bases). Germline loops: CDR1 MGHRA, CDR2 YSYEKL. CDR3 size: 14 residues. Trimming removed 1 base from V and 4 bases from J, with 10 bases in between. CDR3 residues: CASSQGWGGTEAFF. The CDR3 bases are TGCGCCAGCAGCCAAGGATGGGGGGGCACTGAAGCTTTCTTT.

This clonotype was seen repeatedly, ten times or more. The genes are TRBV19 and TRBJ1-5; 7 bases map to TRBD1. CDR1 is LNHDA, CDR2 SQIVND, per germline (reference sequence). The CDR3 runs to 13 residues. Unmatched junction bases numbered 1, after V lost 6 bases and J lost 2 bases. The CDR3, as DNA: TGTGCCAGTAGCGGGACAGGCAATCAGCCCCAGCATTTT. It yields the protein CASSGTGNQPQHF.

The chain recombines TRBV6-1 with TRBJ1-4; D gene ambiguous. Germline lookup yields CDR1 MNHNS and CDR2 SASEGT. V lost 0 bases and J 0 bases, leaving 11 bases between the germline ends. The CDR3 length is 17 residues. CDR3 in amino acids: CASSEALRQATNEKLFF. The CDR3, as DNA: TGTGCCAGCAGTGAAGCGCTTCGGCAGGCAACTAATGAAAAACTGTTTTTT.

This clonotype has more than one count but fewer than ten. The chain has TRBV24-1 and TRBJ2-2; 8 bases agree with TRBD1. CDR3 length: 16 residues. V shed 3 bases and J 5 bases; nucleotides not matched to a gene: 7. Germline V CDR1 and CDR2: KGHDR, SFDVKD. The CDR3 coding sequence is TGTGCCACCAGTGATCACGGACAGGGAAGGACCGGGGAGCTGTTTTTT. This sequence encodes CATSDHGQGRTGELFF.

The chain joins TRBV28 to TRBJ2-7, with D tentatively TRBD1 (5 bases). The CDR3 extends over 15 amino acids. CDR1 is MDHEN and CDR2 is SYDVKM in the germline V gene. V lost 6 bases and J 4 bases, leaving 19 bases between the germline ends. The CDR3 DNA is TGTGCCAGCAGCCTTGGTGGGGCGGCCTTATACGAGCAGTACTTC. Residues: CASSLGGAALYEQYF.

This clonotype came up a few times. The chain's CDR3 is CASSVGSYGYTF. Here the CDR3 DNA reads TGTGCCAGCAGCGTGGGGTCGTATGGCTACACCTTC. V is TRBV9 and J is TRBJ1-2, with D unclear. The CDR3 is 12 residues long. CDR1 is SGDLS, CDR2 YYNGEE, per germline. V lost 2 bases and J 5 bases, leaving 7 bases between the germline ends.

The CDR3 loop is CAWQGHEATRALRSPLHF. CDR3 DNA sequence: TGTGCCTGGCAGGGCCACGAAGCTACCCGAGCTCTTCGGTCACCCCTCCACTTT. V is TRBV30 and J is TRBJ1-6; D is perhaps TRBD1 (5 bases). The CDR3 has 18 residues. CDR1 is GTSNPN, CDR2 SVGIG, per germline (reference sequence). The V end was cut by 5 bases, the J end by 10 bases, with 30 bases between.

This clonotype appeared a few times. The chain combines TRBV11-1 with TRBJ2-1, with 9 positions matching TRBD1. The V gene end was trimmed by 1 base and the J gene end by 6 bases; junction bases not matched to a gene: 4. Germline loops: CDR1 SGHAT, CDR2 FQDESV (reference sequence). The CDR3 covers 15 residues. The chain's CDR3 is CASSLEQGAGNEQFF. CDR3 DNA: TGTGCCAGCAGCTTAGAACAGGGGGCCGGCAATGAGCAGTTCTTC.

The chain joins TRBV4-3 to TRBJ2-3, with TRBD1 matching over 9 bases. CDR1 and CDR2 (germline): LGHNA, YSLEER. Losses at the gene ends were 3 bases for V and 3 bases for J; bases not matched to a gene: 7. The CDR3 length is 16 residues. CDR3 sequence: CASSQSQGAWTDTQYF. DNA of the CDR3: TGCGCCAGCAGCCAGTCACAGGGGGCTTGGACAGATACGCAGTATTTT.

The V gene is TRBV10-3, the J gene TRBJ2-7; D is possibly TRBD1 (6 bases). Germline V lookup: CDR1 ENHRY, CDR2 SYGVKD. The CDR3 contains 13 residues. V dropped 4 bases and J dropped 4 bases, with 11 bases sitting between them. CDR3 bases: TGTGCCATCAGTGTCGGGACACAGTACGAGCAGTACTTC. This codes for CAISVGTQYEQYF.

CDR3 loop: CASSPDGWNTEAFF. The CDR3 coding sequence is TGTGCCAGCAGCCCTGACGGTTGGAACACTGAAGCTTTCTTT. The V and J genes are TRBV7-6 and TRBJ1-1; D gene uncertain. Germline CDR1 and CDR2: SGHVS and FNYEAQ. The CDR3 covers 14 residues. V shed 5 bases and J shed 1 base, with 11 bases lying between them.

The rearrangement joins TRBV7-9 to TRBJ2-7; 10 bases line up with TRBD1. The V segment lost 5 bases and the J segment 5 bases; nucleotides outside the gene matches: 9. This CDR3 has 15 amino acids. Germline CDR1 reads SEHNR; CDR2 reads FQNEAQ (reference sequence). CDR3 DNA: TGTGCCAGCAGCCCCTTAGCCGGGACAGGGGACGAGCAGTACTTC. This codes for CASSPLAGTGDEQYF.

V gene TRBV23-1 combines with J gene TRBJ2-3; 10 bases fit TRBD2. TRBV23-1 is treated as an ORF (open reading frame) with a function not yet certain. The CDR3 contains 14 residues. With 8 bases clipped from V and 4 bases from J, the junction kept 6 bases outside the gene matches. The CDR3: CASALAGASDTQYF. Here the CDR3 DNA reads TGCGCCAGCGCCCTAGCGGGGGCGTCAGATACGCAGTATTTT.

This chain connects TRBV5-6 to TRBJ2-1, with a possible D match to TRBD1 (6 bases). In germline, CDR1 is SGHDT, CDR2 YYEEEE. V lost 2 bases and J 2 bases, leaving 14 bases between the germline ends. The CDR3 sequence is 16 residues long. This CDR3 is CASSFGTGTPYNEQFF. The CDR3 nucleotides read TGTGCCAGCAGCTTCGGGACCGGGACACCCTACAATGAGCAGTTCTTC.

This clonotype was seen only a few times. The genes are TRBV6-5 and TRBJ2-3; the match to TRBD2 covers 16 bases. The CDR3 is made up of 16 amino acids. CDR1 is MNHEY, CDR2 SVGAGI, per germline. The ends lost 4 bases at V and 11 bases at J; junction bases unmatched: 9. Here the CDR3 DNA reads TGTGCCAGCAGTTTCTCCGGGACTAGCGGGAGGGCCATGCAGTATTTT. Amino acid sequence: CASSFSGTSGRAMQYF.

This clonotype was recorded once. The rearrangement uses TRBV29-1 and TRBJ1-1; tentatively, D is TRBD1 (5 bases). This CDR3 region has 20 residues. V lost 6 bases, J lost 0 bases, and 32 bases lay in between. CDR1 and CDR2 (germline): SQVTM, ANQGSEA. CDR3 protein: CSVDQTETGRSKPMNTEAFF. The DNA of the CDR3 is TGCAGCGTCGATCAAACCGAGACGGGACGGAGTAAGCCGATGAACACTGAAGCTTTCTTT.

This clonotype was seen a few times. The chain has TRBV5-1 and TRBJ2-3, with D uncertain. With 3 bases removed from V and 6 bases from J, the gap between germline ends came to 8 bases. CDR3 length: 12 amino acids. CDR1 and CDR2 from the germline V gene are SGHRS and YFSETQ. CDR3 DNA: TGCGCCAGCAGCTCCGGTGGGGATACGCAGTATTTT. Translating it yields CASSSGGDTQYF.

This rearrangement joins TRBV12-3 or TRBV12-4 to TRBJ1-5; D uncertain. The V end was cut by 1 base, the J end by 5 bases, with 6 bases between. The CDR3 has 13 amino acids. The CDR3 is CASSLEVYQPQHF. CDR3 bases: TGTGCCAGCAGTTTAGAGGTTTATCAGCCCCAGCATTTT.

The chain carries TRBV29-1 and TRBJ1-4, with D perhaps matching TRBD1 (5 bases). The CDR3 consists of 13 residues. The V gene's germline CDR1 is SQVTM and CDR2 ANQGSEA. Trimming left V 5 bases short and J 5 bases short, with 12 bases between. The CDR3 nucleotides read TGCAGCGTTAAAGGGGCCCGGAATGAAAAACTGTTTTTT. It specifies CSVKGARNEKLFF. The entire variable domain, with the rest obtained from reference TRBV29-1 and TRBJ1-4, is as follows: SAVISQKPSRDICQRGTSLTIQCQVDSQVTMMFWYRQQPGQSLTLIATANQGSEATYESGFVIDKFPISRPNLTFSTLTVSNMSPEDSSIYLCSVKGARNEKLFFGSGTQLSVL.